This T cell receptor beta chain was obtained from a study of blood T cell repertoires in COVID-19. Overall study: T cells, B-cell-depleted T cells, or PBMCs supplied cDNA or gDNA.

Original processing methods: It was from reference gene primer amplification that nucleated cell counts were estimated. Method: immunoSEQ multiplex PCR; TCRdb's copy keeps in-frame clones and lacks some. V and J calls and clone size are as listed in that table; D and trimming were resolved from the DNA. The data hold 100,000 to 150,000 clones, with approximately 90% observed a single time. Germline CDR1 reads MGHRA; CDR2 reads YSYEKL. The CDR3 spans 15 residues. The germline V and J ends were trimmed by 1 base and 1 base, with 11 bases remaining between them. The TCR comes from a man aged 35 to 55 with acute or convalescent COVID-19. Specimen: peripheral blood. The V gene is TRBV4-1, the J gene TRBJ2-7; tentative D call: TRBD1 (6 bases). Here the CDR3 DNA reads TGCGCCAGCAGCCAAGCCCATGGACAGTCCTACGAGCAGTACTTC. This encodes CASSQAHGQSYEQYF.